A selection of T cell receptor beta chains follows, all from one sample in a study of blood T cell repertoires in COVID-19. The data were produced by immunoSEQ multiplex PCR, yet TCRdb's version contains in-frame clones alone and is incomplete. The sample has a few thousand clones; around 88% are singletons. The sequencing input was peripheral blood. These receptors were obtained from a man aged 65 to 79 with COVID-19, enrolled during active disease. Both conserved end residues are part of each CDR3. Each record gives: J gene, clone size, V gene, D gene, CDR3 DNA, CDR3 protein. A D gene is named only where the DNA matches it firmly. The listing skips clone size in some rows; elsewhere it reads once, few, many or a size class.

TRBJ2-1	-	TRBV24-1	TRBD2	TGTGCCACCAGTGATTCGTGGACTAGCGGGAGTCTTAATGAGCAGTTCTTC	CATSDSWTSGSLNEQFF
TRBJ1-2	-	TRBV5-1	-	TGCGCCAGCAGACCCGAAGACAGGACGCACTATGGCTACACCTTC	CASRPEDRTHYGYTF
TRBJ2-1	-	TRBV18	TRBD2	TGTGCCAGCTCACCGAGACTAGCGGGAGAAGATGAGCAGTTCTTC	CASSPRLAGEDEQFF
TRBJ2-1	-	TRBV4-1	-	TGCGCCAGCAGCCATCTGCGGGGCGATGAGCAGTTCTTC	CASSHLRGDEQFF
TRBJ2-7	-	TRBV2	TRBD2	TGTGCCAGCAGTGAGCTTAGCGGGGGCTCCTACGAGCAGTACTTC	CASSELSGGSYEQYF
TRBJ2-1	-	TRBV7-2	TRBD2	TGTGCCAGCAGCTTTTTGGGACTAGCGGATGAGCAGTTCTTC	CASSFLGLADEQFF
TRBJ2-7	-	TRBV3-1/TRBV3-2	-	TGTGCCAGCAGCTTTACAGTACAGGGTGACGAGCAGTACTTC	CASSFTVQGDEQYF
TRBJ2-7	-	TRBV7-2	-	TGTGCCAGCAGCTTATATCCGCAGAATCTCTTCTACGAGCAGTACTTC	CASSLYPQNLFYEQYF
TRBJ2-7	-	TRBV6-5	-	TGTGCCAGCAGTCCTGGTAGGACTCAGTACTTC	CASSPGRTQYF
TRBJ2-3	once	TRBV12-3/TRBV12-4	-	TGTGCCAGTGGGCAAGCAGATACGCAGTATTTT	CASGQADTQYF
TRBJ1-3	-	TRBV7-9	-	TGTGCCAGCAGCTTGTATGGAAACACCATATATTTT	CASSLYGNTIYF
TRBJ2-1	-	TRBV27	TRBD2	TGTGCCAGCAGTTTGGTGGCGGGAGGGCCCAATGAGCAGTTCTTC	CASSLVAGGPNEQFF
TRBJ2-4	-	TRBV7-2	-	TGTGCCAGCAGCACAAACAAATACGACATTCAGTACTTC	CASSTNKYDIQYF
TRBJ2-5	-	TRBV7-2	TRBD1	TGTGCCAGCAGCTTATTGGGACAGGGCCTCCAAGAGACCCAGTACTTC	CASSLLGQGLQETQYF
TRBJ2-3	-	TRBV6-5	-	TGTGCCATTACGACAGGTATTACTAGCACAGATACGCAGTATTTT	CAITTGITSTDTQYF
TRBJ2-7	-	TRBV7-2	TRBD2	TGTGCCAGCAGCTTAGCACTAGCGGGAGGATCCTACGAGCAGTACTTC	CASSLALAGGSYEQYF
TRBJ1-1	-	TRBV6-5	-	TGTGCCAGCAGCTGGGGGGGCACGGAAGCTTTCTTT	CASSWGGTEAFF
TRBJ1-5	-	TRBV4-1	TRBD1	TGCGCCAGCAGCCAGCCACAGGGGAACCAGCCCCAGCATTTT	CASSQPQGNQPQHF
TRBJ2-3	-	TRBV15	-	TGTGCCACCAGCAGAGGAGGTCGGGATACGCAGTATTTT	CATSRGGRDTQYF
TRBJ2-5	-	TRBV7-9	TRBD2	TGTGCCAGCAGCGAGAATAGCGGGGGAGCCCAAGAGACCCAGTACTTC	CASSENSGGAQETQYF
TRBJ2-2	-	TRBV2	-	TGTGCCAGCAGGGGTACAGGGATCGGGGAGCTGTTTTTT	CASRGTGIGELFF
TRBJ2-7	-	TRBV11-2	-	TGTGCCAGCAGCCCCCTGGGAGGACTGGACTACGAGCAGTACTTC	CASSPLGGLDYEQYF